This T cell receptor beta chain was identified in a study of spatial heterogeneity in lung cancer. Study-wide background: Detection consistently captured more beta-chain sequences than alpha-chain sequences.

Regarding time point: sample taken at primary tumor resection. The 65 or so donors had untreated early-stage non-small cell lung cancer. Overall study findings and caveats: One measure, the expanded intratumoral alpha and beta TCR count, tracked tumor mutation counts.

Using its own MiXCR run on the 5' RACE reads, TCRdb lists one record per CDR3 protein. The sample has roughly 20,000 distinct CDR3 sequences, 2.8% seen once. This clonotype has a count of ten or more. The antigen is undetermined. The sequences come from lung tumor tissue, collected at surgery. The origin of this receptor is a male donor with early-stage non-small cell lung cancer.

The CDR3 nucleotides read TGCAGTTACCGTGGCGGGCTAGGAAATGAGCAGTTCTTC. This translates into CSYRGGLGNEQFF. The rearrangement joins TRBV29-1 to TRBJ2-1, with a weak D call TRBD2 (5 bases). There are 13 residues in the CDR3. Germline V lookup: CDR1 SQVTM, CDR2 ANQGSEA.